This T cell receptor beta chain was observed in a study of identical twins. TCRdb ran MiXCR on the 5' RACE reads and lists one entry per CDR3 protein. This table holds 1.5 million to 2 million distinct CDR3 sequences, about 32% found once. The CDR3 covers 12 residues. V shed 1 base and J shed 3 bases, with 4 bases lying between them. Germline V gives CDR1 SGHTA, CDR2 FQGNSA. Study results and caveats: Abundant beta clonotypes from cord blood had fewer insertions, unlike memory repertoires, which showed none. Researchers reported weaker excess twin sharing in beta out-of-frame sequences. Modelling approaches yielded underestimates of out-of-frame TCR alpha sharing between monozygotic twins.

This clonotype was seen repeatedly, ten times or more. The antigen is not known. V gene TRBV7-2 combines with J gene TRBJ2-7, with D hard to call. The material sequenced was cord blood. The source of this sequence is a newborn girl in good health. This CDR3 is CASSLVRYEQYF. The CDR3 DNA reads as TGTGCCAGCAGCTTAGTTCGCTACGAGCAGTACTTC.